The 27 T cell receptor beta chains presented below share a single source sample, sequenced in a study of blood T cells in healthy people across ages. PCR was performed a second time for 7 to 11 cycles using a sample-barcoded 5' primer and a J-beta primer mix. TCRdb re-analysed the 5' RACE reads in MiXCR, keeping a single row per CDR3 protein. In the table there are around 750,000 distinct CDR3 sequences, approximately 53% of which are singletons. The sample comprised blood. The source is an elderly man in good health.

CDR3: CASSGGLASPPETQYF. Written as DNA, the CDR3 is TGTGCCAGCAGCGGGGGACTAGCGTCCCCTCCCGAGACCCAGTACTTC. This sequence joins TRBV9 and TRBJ2-5; 10 positions match TRBD2. V dropped 3 bases and J dropped 5; count of bases not matched to a gene: 10. The CDR3 sequence is 16 residues long. Germline lookup yields CDR1 SGDLS and CDR2 YYNGEE.

Of note for this clonotype: Germline is not matched at one junction end, which may reflect a read error. The chain uses TRBV2 and TRBJ2-3, with D tentatively TRBD1 (5 bases). From germline, CDR1 is SNHLY and CDR2 FYNNEI. This CDR3 has 15 residues. Here the CDR3 DNA reads TGTGCCTGCAGCGAAGGAGACAGCCCCCCGAATACGCAGTATTTT. This encodes CACSEGDSPPNTQYF. Complete variable domain (other parts from reference TRBV2 and TRBJ2-3): EPEVTQTPSHQVTQMGQEVILRCVPISNHLYFYWYRQILGQKVEFLVSFYNNEISEKSEIFDDQFSVERPDGSNFTLKIRSTKLEDSAMYFCACSEGDSPPNTQYFGPGTRLTVL.

This clonotype was recorded once. The genes are TRBV12-3 or TRBV12-4 and TRBJ1-2; D gene unclear. V lost 8 bases to trimming and J lost 9 bases, with 22 bases between them. This CDR3 has 14 residues. This chain's CDR3 is CASRLAGDYGSYTF. The CDR3 DNA follows: TGTGCCAGCCGATTGGCAGGAGACTATGGAAGCTACACCTTC.

The chain employs TRBV10-3 and TRBJ1-2; D may be TRBD1 (6 bases). Trimming took 2 bases from V and 2 from J, leaving 9 bases between them. The germline V gene has CDR1 ENHRY and CDR2 SYGVKD. This CDR3 is built from 14 residues. This CDR3 is CAISEVDRNYGYTF. CDR3 in DNA: TGTGCCATCAGTGAGGTGGACAGAAACTATGGCTACACCTTC.

The chain links TRBV20-1 to TRBJ2-3; perhaps TRBD2 as D (5 bases). Germline CDR1 is DFQATT and CDR2 is SNEGSKA (reference sequence). The length of the CDR3 is 16 residues. Between the trimmed V and J ends, which lost 3 bases and 1 base, there was a span of 17 bases. Written as DNA, the CDR3 is TGCAGTGCTAGTAGCATCCGGGATTGGGGCACAGATACGCAGTATTTT. Translated: CSASSIRDWGTDTQYF.

The gene calls are TRBV10-3 and TRBJ2-1; maybe TRBD2 (6 bases). In germline, CDR1 is ENHRY, CDR2 SYGVKD. With 7 bases removed from V and 1 base from J, the gap between germline ends came to 20 bases. This CDR3 is 17 amino acids long. The CDR3 loop reads CAITQNLAMTSYNEQFF. CDR3 nucleotides: TGTGCCATCACCCAGAACCTAGCGATGACTTCCTACAATGAGCAGTTCTTC.

This chain links TRBV28 with TRBJ2-7, with 9 bases fitting TRBD1. The CDR3 loop spans 15 amino acids. The germline V gene encodes CDR1 MDHEN and CDR2 SYDVKM. With V trimmed by 7 bases and J by 0 bases, 7 bases remained unmatched. The CDR3 region is CASTGGTGTSYEQYF. Written as DNA, the CDR3 is TGTGCCAGCACGGGTGGGACAGGGACCTCCTACGAGCAGTACTTC.

The chain couples TRBV6-1 to TRBJ1-1; D is unclear. This CDR3 comprises 13 residues. V lost 2 bases and J 7 bases, leaving 11 bases between the germline ends. From germline, CDR1 is MNHNS and CDR2 SASEGT. The CDR3: CASSESPFDEAFF. The CDR3 DNA reads TGTGCCAGCAGTGAATCCCCTTTTGATGAAGCTTTCTTT.

A few counts support this clonotype. The chain joins TRBV7-2 to TRBJ2-1; 16 nucleotides align to TRBD2. The germline V gene has CDR1 SGHTA and CDR2 FQGNSA. Trimming cost V 5 bases and J 8 bases; bases outside gene matches: 3. This CDR3 contains 15 residues. CDR3 in DNA: TGTGCCAGCAGCGGGACTAGCGGGAGGGCCCATGAGCAGTTCTTC. It specifies CASSGTSGRAHEQFF.

This clonotype is a singleton in its sample. The rearrangement uses TRBV2 and TRBJ2-7, with D possibly TRBD1 on 5 matching bases. This CDR3 is 13 amino acids long. Germline V gene lookup returns CDR1 SNHLY and CDR2 FYNNEI. V lost 3 bases and J 3 bases, leaving 9 bases between the germline ends. The CDR3 loop is CASSDRVVYEQYF. CDR3 nucleotides: TGTGCCAGCAGTGACAGGGTAGTCTACGAGCAGTACTTC.

The chain combines TRBV12-5 with TRBJ2-5; no firm D call. V was clipped by 6 bases and J by 5 bases, with 7 bases between them. The CDR3 covers 11 residues. The germline CDR1 and CDR2 sequences are LGHNT and FRNRAP. DNA of the CDR3: TGTGCTAGTGGGCCTCGGGAGACCCAGTACTTC. Translation: CASGPRETQYF.

CDR3 loop: CASTTRSMGETQYF. CDR3 DNA: TGTGCCAGCACCACAAGATCGATGGGAGAGACCCAGTACTTC. The rearrangement links TRBV7-9 to TRBJ2-5; D ambiguous. The CDR3 is made up of 14 amino acids. Germline V gene lookup returns CDR1 SEHNR and CDR2 FQNEAQ (reference sequence). The V gene lost 7 bases and the J gene lost 4 bases, with 16 bases spanning the gap.

The chain links TRBV20-1 to TRBJ1-5; 9 bases are a match to TRBD1. CDR1 is DFQATT, CDR2 SNEGSKA, per germline (reference sequence). Trimming cost V 0 bases and J 6 bases; bases outside gene matches: 12. This CDR3 contains 17 residues. CDR3 in DNA: TGCAGTGCTAGAGATCCCGGACAGGGGAGGTCGGGTCAGCCCCAGCATTTT. It yields the protein CSARDPGQGRSGQPQHF.

Note on this clonotype: Being one base from a much bigger clone, this may be a read error. This rearrangement joins TRBV5-5 to TRBJ2-1; 7 bases match TRBD2. The CDR3 contains 14 residues. Germline V lookup: CDR1 SGHKS, CDR2 YYEKEE (reference sequence). This chain's CDR3 is CTSSPLGGRNEQFF. Written as DNA, the CDR3 is TGTACCAGCAGCCCCTTGGGCGGGAGAAATGAGCAGTTCTTC.

The gene calls are TRBV24-1 and TRBJ2-3; 7 bases agree with TRBD2. Germline loops: CDR1 KGHDR, CDR2 SFDVKD. Unmatched junction bases numbered 1, after V lost 9 bases and J lost 2 bases. The CDR3 is made up of 12 amino acids. The CDR3 nucleotides read TGTGCCACCCGGGACTACACAGATACGCAGTATTTT. Translation: CATRDYTDTQYF.

V and J are TRBV9 and TRBJ2-3; possible D gene TRBD2, 7 bases. The V end was cut by 0 bases, the J end by 3 bases, with 14 bases between. CDR3 length: 16 residues. CDR1 is SGDLS and CDR2 is YYNGEE in the germline V gene. As DNA, the CDR3 is TGTGCCAGCAGCGTAGGAGCAGGGGAGGGAACAGATACGCAGTATTTT. This codes for CASSVGAGEGTDTQYF.

This clonotype has more than one count but fewer than ten. The chain joins TRBV27 to TRBJ2-7; 10 bases line up with TRBD1. The CDR3 contains 13 residues. Losses at the gene ends were 5 bases for V and 6 bases for J; bases not matched to a gene: 4. Germline V gene sequence: CDR1 MNHEY, CDR2 SMNVEV (reference sequence). The CDR3 coding sequence is TGTGCCAGCAGTCGGACAGGGGGGGGCGAGCAGTACTTC. This gives the protein CASSRTGGGEQYF.

This clonotype was seen more than once but under ten times. The chain combines TRBV7-9 with TRBJ2-3; TRBD2 agrees at 7 bases. After removal of 5 bases from V and 5 bases from J, the junction contained 13 bases not matched to a gene. Germline-derived CDR1 and CDR2 are SEHNR and FQNEAQ (reference sequence). The CDR3 is 16 amino acids. Here the CDR3 DNA reads TGTGCCAGCAGCCCTAAGCGGGCGGGAGAGAGAGATACGCAGTATTTT. Its protein is CASSPKRAGERDTQYF.

Only a few counts were recorded for this clonotype. The J gene is TRBJ2-2, the V gene TRBV7-2; D perhaps matches TRBD2 (6 bases). The germline V gene encodes CDR1 SGHTA and CDR2 FQGNSA. The CDR3 is made up of 17 amino acids. V lost 3 bases and J lost 3, with 17 bases in between. In DNA form, the CDR3 reads TGTGCCAGCAGCTTGGACGGGGGAAGCGCATACACCGGGGAGCTGTTTTTT. Protein product: CASSLDGGSAYTGELFF.

The rearrangement links TRBV6-1 to TRBJ2-1, with 10 bases identical to TRBD1. Germline V gene lookup returns CDR1 MNHNS and CDR2 SASEGT. V gave up 10 bases and J gave up 10 bases; unmatched junction bases: 16. This CDR3 contains 15 residues. The DNA of the CDR3 is TGTGCCACCACGCGGTCGGGGACAGGGGAGCGAGAGCAGTTCTTC. Translating gives CATTRSGTGEREQFF.

This clonotype was detected a few times. This rearrangement joins TRBV7-9 to TRBJ2-7; D perhaps matches TRBD1 (5 bases). This CDR3 is built from 13 residues. The germline V and J ends were trimmed by 1 base and 6 bases, with 10 bases remaining between them. Germline V lookup: CDR1 SEHNR, CDR2 FQNEAQ (reference sequence). CDR3 sequence (DNA): TGTGCCAGCAGCTTAGTAGGGGCGGCCGAGCAGTACTTC. It yields the protein CASSLVGAAEQYF. Full variable domain (missing parts from reference TRBV7-9 and TRBJ2-7): DTGVSQNPRHKITKRGQNVTFRCDPISEHNRLYWYRQTLGQGPEFLTYFQNEAQLEKSRLLSDRFSAERPKGSFSTLEIQRTEQGDSAMYLCASSLVGAAEQYFGPGTRLTVT.

This sequence joins TRBV7-8 and TRBJ2-5; D ambiguous. The J call may not be correct, given that the DNA end is closer to TRBJ2-7. Germline CDR1 SGHVS, CDR2 FQNEAQ. This CDR3 is 13 amino acids long. CDR3 DNA: TGTGCCAGCAGGGGGAAGGGTTCGAGCGAGCAGTACTTC. Its translation: CASRGKGSSEQYF.

The chain employs TRBV13 and TRBJ1-2; 10 nucleotides agree with TRBD1. The CDR3 is made up of 15 amino acids. With V trimmed by 5 bases and J by 2 bases, 5 bases remained unmatched. Germline assignment: CDR1 PRHDT and CDR2 FYEKMQ (reference sequence). CDR3 bases: TGTGCCAGCAGCCAAAGACAGGGGGCGAACTATGGCTACACCTTC. It is translated as CASSQRQGANYGYTF.

This chain uses TRBV20-1 with TRBJ2-7; tentatively, D is TRBD2 (6 bases). The CDR3 is made up of 15 amino acids. The V end lost 3 bases, the J end lost 0 bases, and 15 bases lay between the germline ends. The germline gives CDR1 DFQATT, CDR2 SNEGSKA (reference sequence). CDR3 DNA: TGCAGTGCTAGTTTCCTGGGGGGTAGCTCCTACGAGCAGTACTTC. Encoded protein: CSASFLGGSSYEQYF.

The genes are TRBV11-3 and TRBJ2-3; D might be TRBD2 (6 bases). This CDR3 is 16 amino acids long. CDR1 and CDR2 (germline): SGHNT, YENEEA. V was shortened by 3 bases and J by 2 bases, with 15 bases between the two germline ends. The CDR3 reads CASSFGLNQNTDTQYF. DNA for the CDR3: TGTGCCAGCAGCTTTGGACTAAACCAAAACACAGATACGCAGTATTTT.

The chain employs TRBV12-3 or TRBV12-4 and TRBJ2-1; no clear D gene. This CDR3 is 13 amino acids long. Trimming shortened V by 9 bases and J by 4 bases, and 13 bases separated the two germline ends. The chain's CDR3 is CASSPAVYNEQFF. The DNA for the CDR3 is TGTGCCAGTAGCCCGGCCGTTTACAATGAGCAGTTCTTC.

This chain links TRBV29-1 with TRBJ2-4, with 7 bases that match TRBD1. The length of the CDR3 is 12 residues. Germline CDR1 is SQVTM and CDR2 is ANQGSEA. The V and J ends lost 7 bases and 8 bases, in that order; junction bases with no gene match: 8. CDR3 in amino acids: CSASTGVYIQYF. CDR3 nucleotides: TGCAGCGCGTCTACAGGGGTGTACATTCAGTACTTC.